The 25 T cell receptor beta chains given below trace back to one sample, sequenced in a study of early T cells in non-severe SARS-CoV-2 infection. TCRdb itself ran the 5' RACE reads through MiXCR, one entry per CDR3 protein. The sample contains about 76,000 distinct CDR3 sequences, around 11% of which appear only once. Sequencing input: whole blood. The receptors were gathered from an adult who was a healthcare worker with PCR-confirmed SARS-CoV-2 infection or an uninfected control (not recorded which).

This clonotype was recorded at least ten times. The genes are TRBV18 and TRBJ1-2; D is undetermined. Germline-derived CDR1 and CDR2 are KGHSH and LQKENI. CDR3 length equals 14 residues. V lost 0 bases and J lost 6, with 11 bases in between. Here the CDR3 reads CASSPPSLLDGYTF. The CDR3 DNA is TGTGCCAGCTCACCACCGTCACTGCTGGATGGCTACACCTTC.

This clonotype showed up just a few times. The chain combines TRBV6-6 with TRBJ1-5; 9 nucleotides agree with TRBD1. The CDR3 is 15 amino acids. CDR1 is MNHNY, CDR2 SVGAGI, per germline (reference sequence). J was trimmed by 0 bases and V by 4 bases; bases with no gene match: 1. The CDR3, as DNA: TGTGCCAGCAGTTCGACAGGGGGTAGCAATCAGCCCCAGCATTTT. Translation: CASSSTGGSNQPQHF.

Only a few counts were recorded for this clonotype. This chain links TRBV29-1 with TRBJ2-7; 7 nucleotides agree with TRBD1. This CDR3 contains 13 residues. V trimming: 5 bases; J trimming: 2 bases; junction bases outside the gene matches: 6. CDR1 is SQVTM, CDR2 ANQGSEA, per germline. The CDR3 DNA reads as TGCAGCGTTAGGGACAGCTTCACCTACGAGCAGTACTTC. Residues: CSVRDSFTYEQYF.

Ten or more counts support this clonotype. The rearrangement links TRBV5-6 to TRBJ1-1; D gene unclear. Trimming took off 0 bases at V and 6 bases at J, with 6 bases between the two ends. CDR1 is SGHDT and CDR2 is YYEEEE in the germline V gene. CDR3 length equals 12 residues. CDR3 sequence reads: CASSLGEAEAFF. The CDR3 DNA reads TGTGCCAGCAGCTTGGGGGAGGCTGAAGCTTTCTTT.

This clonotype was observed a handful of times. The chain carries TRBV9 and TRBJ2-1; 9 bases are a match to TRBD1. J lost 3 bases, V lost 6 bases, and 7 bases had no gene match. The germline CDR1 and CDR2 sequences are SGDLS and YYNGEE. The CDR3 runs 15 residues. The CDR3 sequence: CASTITGGGYNEQFF. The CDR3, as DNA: TGTGCCAGCACCATTACAGGGGGCGGCTACAATGAGCAGTTCTTC.

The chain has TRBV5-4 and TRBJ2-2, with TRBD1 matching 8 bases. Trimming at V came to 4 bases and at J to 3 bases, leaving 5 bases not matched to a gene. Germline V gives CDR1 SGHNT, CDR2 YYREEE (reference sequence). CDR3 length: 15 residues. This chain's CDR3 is CASSPGGADTGELFF. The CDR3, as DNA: TGTGCCAGCAGCCCAGGGGGCGCGGACACCGGGGAGCTGTTTTTT.

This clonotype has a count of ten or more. The CDR3 loop reads CSVDPGGYYGYTF. The CDR3 DNA sequence: TGCAGCGTCGATCCGGGGGGATACTATGGCTACACCTTC. This rearrangement joins TRBV29-1 to TRBJ1-2; the D gene is possibly TRBD1 (5 bases). Germline values: CDR1 SQVTM, CDR2 ANQGSEA. The V end was cut by 6 bases, the J end by 3 bases, with 14 bases between. The CDR3 is 13 amino acids.

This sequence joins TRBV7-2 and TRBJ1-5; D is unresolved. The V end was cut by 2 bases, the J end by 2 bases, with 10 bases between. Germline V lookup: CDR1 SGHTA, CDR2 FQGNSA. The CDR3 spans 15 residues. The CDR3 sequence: CASSLRWGRNQPQHF. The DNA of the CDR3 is TGTGCCAGCAGCTTACGGTGGGGTCGCAATCAGCCCCAGCATTTT.

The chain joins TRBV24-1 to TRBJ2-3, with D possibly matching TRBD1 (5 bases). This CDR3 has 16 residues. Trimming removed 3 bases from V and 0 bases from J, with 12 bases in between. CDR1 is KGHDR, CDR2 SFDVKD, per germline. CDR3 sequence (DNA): TGTGCCACCAGTGATGCCGGACACACAAGCACAGATACGCAGTATTTT. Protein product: CATSDAGHTSTDTQYF.

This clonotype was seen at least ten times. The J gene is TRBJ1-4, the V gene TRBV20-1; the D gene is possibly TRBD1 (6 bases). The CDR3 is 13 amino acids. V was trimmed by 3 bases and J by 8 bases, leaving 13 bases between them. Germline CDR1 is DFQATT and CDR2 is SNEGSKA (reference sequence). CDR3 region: CSARRGAREKLFF. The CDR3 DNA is TGCAGTGCTAGGAGGGGGGCGCGCGAAAAACTGTTTTTT.

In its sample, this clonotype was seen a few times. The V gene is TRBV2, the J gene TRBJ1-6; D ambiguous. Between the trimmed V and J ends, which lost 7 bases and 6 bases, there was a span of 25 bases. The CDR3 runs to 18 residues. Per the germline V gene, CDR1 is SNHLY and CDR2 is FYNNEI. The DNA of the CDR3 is TGTGCCAGCACCCCCCCCGAGAGGGCCATAAGGGCTAATTCACCCCTCCACTTT. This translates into CASTPPERAIRANSPLHF.

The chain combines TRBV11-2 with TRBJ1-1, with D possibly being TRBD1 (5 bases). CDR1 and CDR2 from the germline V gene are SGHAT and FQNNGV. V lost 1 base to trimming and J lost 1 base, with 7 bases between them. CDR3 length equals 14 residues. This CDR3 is CASSLGGWNTEAFF. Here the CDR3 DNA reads TGTGCCAGCAGCTTAGGGGGGTGGAACACTGAAGCTTTCTTT.

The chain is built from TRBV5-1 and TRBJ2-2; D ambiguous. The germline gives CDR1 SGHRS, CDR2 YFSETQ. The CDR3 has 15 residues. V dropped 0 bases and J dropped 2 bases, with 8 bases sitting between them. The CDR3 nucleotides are TGCGCCAGCAGCTTGGGACTCCAAAACACCGGGGAGCTGTTTTTT. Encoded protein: CASSLGLQNTGELFF.

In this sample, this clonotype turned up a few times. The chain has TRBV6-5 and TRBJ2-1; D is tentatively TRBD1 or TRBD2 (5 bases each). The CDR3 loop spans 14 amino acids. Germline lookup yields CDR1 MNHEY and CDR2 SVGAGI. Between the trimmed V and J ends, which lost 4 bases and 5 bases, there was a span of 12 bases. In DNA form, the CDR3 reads TGTGCCAGCAGTTCCCGAGGGGTTAACAATGAGCAGTTCTTC. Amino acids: CASSSRGVNNEQFF.

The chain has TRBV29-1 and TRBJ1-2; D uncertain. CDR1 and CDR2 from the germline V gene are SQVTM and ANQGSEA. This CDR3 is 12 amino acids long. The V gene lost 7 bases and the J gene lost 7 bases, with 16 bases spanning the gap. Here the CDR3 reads CSAGDTPGGYTF. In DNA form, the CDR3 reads TGCAGCGCCGGAGACACCCCGGGTGGCTACACCTTC.

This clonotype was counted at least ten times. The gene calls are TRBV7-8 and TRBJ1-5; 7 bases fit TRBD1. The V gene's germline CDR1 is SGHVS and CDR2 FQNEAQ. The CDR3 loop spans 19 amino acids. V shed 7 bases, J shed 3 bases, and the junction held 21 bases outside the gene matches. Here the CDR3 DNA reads TGTGCCAGCAACCCTTGGCCTCGACAGGGAGCGAGTGACAATCAGCCCCAGCATTTT. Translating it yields CASNPWPRQGASDNQPQHF.

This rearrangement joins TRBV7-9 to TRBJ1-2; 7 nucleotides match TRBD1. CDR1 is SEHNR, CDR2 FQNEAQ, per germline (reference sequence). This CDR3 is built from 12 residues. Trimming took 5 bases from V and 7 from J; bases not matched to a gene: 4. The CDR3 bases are TGTGCCAGCAGCCCGACAGGGTTTGGCTACACCTTC. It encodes CASSPTGFGYTF.

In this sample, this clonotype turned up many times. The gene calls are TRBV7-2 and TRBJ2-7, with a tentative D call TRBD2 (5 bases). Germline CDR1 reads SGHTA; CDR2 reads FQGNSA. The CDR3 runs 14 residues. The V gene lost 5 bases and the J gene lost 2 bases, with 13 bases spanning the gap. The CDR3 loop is CASSTDSAAYEQYF. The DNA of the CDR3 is TGTGCCAGCAGCACGGACTCCGCCGCCTACGAGCAGTACTTC. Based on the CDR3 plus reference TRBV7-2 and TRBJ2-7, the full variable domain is GAGVSQSPSNKVTEKGKDVELRCDPISGHTALYWYRQSLGQGLEFLIYFQGNSAPDKSGLPSDRFSAERTGGSVSTLTIQRTQQEDSAVYLCASSTDSAAYEQYFGPGTRLTVT.

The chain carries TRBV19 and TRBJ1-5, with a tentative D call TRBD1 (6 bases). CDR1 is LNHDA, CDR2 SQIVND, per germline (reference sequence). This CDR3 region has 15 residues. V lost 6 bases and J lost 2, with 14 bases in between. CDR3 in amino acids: CASRKQGGGNQPQHF. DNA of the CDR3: TGTGCCAGTAGGAAACAGGGTGGTGGCAATCAGCCCCAGCATTTT.

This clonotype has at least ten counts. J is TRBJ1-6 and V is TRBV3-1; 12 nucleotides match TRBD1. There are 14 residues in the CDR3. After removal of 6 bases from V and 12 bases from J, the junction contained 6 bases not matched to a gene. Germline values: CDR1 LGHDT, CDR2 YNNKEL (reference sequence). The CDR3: CASRTGTGGLPLHF. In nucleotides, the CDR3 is TGTGCCAGCAGGACCGGGACAGGGGGCCTACCCCTCCACTTT.

The CDR3 nucleotides are TGTGCCAGCAGCCGGACAGGGGGCGTCTATGGCTACACCTTC. Translation gives CASSRTGGVYGYTF. The V and J genes are TRBV3-2 and TRBJ1-2; the DNA was not used to check the table's D call, TRBD1. TRBV3-2 represents a pseudogene. This CDR3 is 14 amino acids long.

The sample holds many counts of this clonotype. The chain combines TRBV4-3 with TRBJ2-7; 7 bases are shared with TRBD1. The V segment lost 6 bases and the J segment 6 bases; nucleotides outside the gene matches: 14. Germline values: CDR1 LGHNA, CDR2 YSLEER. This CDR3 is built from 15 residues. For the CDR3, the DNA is TGCGCCAGCAGGTACACCCGGGACAGCCCTTCCGAGCAGTACTTC. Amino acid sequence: CASRYTRDSPSEQYF.

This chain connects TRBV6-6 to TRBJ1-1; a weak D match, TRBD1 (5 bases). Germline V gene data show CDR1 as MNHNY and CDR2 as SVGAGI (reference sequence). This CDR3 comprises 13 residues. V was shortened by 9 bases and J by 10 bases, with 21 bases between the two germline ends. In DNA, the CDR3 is TGTGCCAGTCAGGAGGGGACGAACGAGGGAGCTTTCTTT. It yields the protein CASQEGTNEGAFF.

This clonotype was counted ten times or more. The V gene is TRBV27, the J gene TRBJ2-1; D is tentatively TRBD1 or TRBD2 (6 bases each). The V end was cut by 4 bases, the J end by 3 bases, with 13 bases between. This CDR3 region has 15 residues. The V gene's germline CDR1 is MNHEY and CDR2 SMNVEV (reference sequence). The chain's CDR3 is CASSYREDYYNEQFF. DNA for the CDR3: TGTGCCAGCAGTTACAGGGAGGACTACTACAATGAGCAGTTCTTC.

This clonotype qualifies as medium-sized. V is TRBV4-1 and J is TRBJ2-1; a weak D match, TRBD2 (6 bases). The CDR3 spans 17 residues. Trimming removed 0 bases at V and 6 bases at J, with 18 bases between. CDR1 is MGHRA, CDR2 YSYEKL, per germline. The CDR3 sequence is CASSQDFSGDNRNEQFF. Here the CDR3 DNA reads TGCGCCAGCAGCCAAGATTTTAGCGGCGATAACCGCAATGAGCAGTTCTTC.